This T cell receptor (beta chain) was captured by sequencing in a study of blood T cells in healthy people across ages. Study findings and constraints: Diversity of TCR beta correlated strongly with naive T cell percentage. Fewer expanded clones and more diversity marked long-lived versus aged donors. Diversity of TCR beta per million T cells declined in a roughly linear way with age.

Per the germline V gene, CDR1 is SGHVS and CDR2 is FNYEAQ. V was cut by 4 bases and J by 5 bases, with 11 bases left in between. This CDR3 contains 13 residues. Then a second PCR, running about 6 to 12 cycles, was carried out with a sample-barcoded 5' primer and a J-beta primer mix. From the 5' RACE reads, TCRdb called clonotypes with MiXCR, one entry per CDR3 protein. This table holds about 680,000 distinct CDR3 sequences, roughly 49% found once. The sample holds a few counts of this clonotype. The antigen is undetermined. The chain links TRBV7-6 to TRBJ2-5; no definite D call. The clonotype was recovered from a woman aged 60 to 75 in good health. Sequencing used blood. CDR3 in amino acids: CASSSSPWETQYF. The CDR3 nucleotides are TGTGCCAGCAGCTCGTCCCCCTGGGAGACCCAGTACTTC.